Listed here is a single T cell receptor beta chain. Its antigen is still unknown. This entry comes from a study of blood T cells in healthy people across ages. Study observations and caveats: The authors considered diversity estimates from one million T cells to be underestimates.

Next came a second PCR, run for about 6 to 12 cycles, which used a sample-barcoded 5' primer along with a J-beta primer mix. TCRdb independently ran MiXCR on the 5' RACE reads; one entry per CDR3 protein. Found here are roughly 1.5 million distinct CDR3 sequences, 35% to 45% of them singletons; the top ten hold roughly 3.7%. V was cut by 3 bases and J by 2 bases, with 14 bases left in between. Germline V lookup: CDR1 DFQATT, CDR2 SNEGSKA (reference sequence). The CDR3 is 14 amino acids. The sequence came from a young woman in good health. Sequencing was carried out using blood. This chain joins TRBV20-1 and TRBJ2-7; the D gene could be TRBD1 or TRBD2 (5 bases each). CDR3 nucleotides: TGCAGTGCTAGTGACGGGACGGCGACCTACGAGCAGTACTTC. It encodes CSASDGTATYEQYF.